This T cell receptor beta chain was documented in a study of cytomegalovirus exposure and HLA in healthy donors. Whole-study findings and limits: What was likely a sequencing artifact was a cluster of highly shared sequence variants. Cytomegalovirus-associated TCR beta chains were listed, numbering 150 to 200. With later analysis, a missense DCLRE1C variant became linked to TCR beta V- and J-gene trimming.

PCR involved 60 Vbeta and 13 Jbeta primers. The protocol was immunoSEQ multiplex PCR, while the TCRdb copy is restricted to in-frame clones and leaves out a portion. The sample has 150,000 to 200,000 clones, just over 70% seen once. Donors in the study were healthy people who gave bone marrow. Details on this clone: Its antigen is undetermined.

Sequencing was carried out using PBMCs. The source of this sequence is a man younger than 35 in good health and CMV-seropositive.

CDR3 sequence reads: CASSLHPGVDTEAFF. CDR3 sequence (DNA): TGTGCCAGCAGCTTGCATCCGGGGGTCGACACTGAAGCTTTCTTT. This chain uses TRBV5-8 with TRBJ1-1; tentatively, D is TRBD1 (5 bases). Trimming left V 1 base short and J 3 bases short, with 13 bases between. The CDR3 contains 15 residues. Germline assignment: CDR1 SGHTS and CDR2 YDEGEE.